The entry below gives a single TCR beta chain sequence along with its context. The target antigen is unknown. This sample was taken from a study of cytomegalovirus exposure and HLA in healthy donors. Study-wide results and caveats: Relative to equally common others, HLA-associated TCR beta chains showed greater clonal expansion in a later analysis. TCR beta chain V- and J-gene trimming was linked, in a later analysis, to a missense variant in DCLRE1C.

Use of 60 Vbeta and 13 Jbeta primers characterized the PCR. Per the study methods: In a later analysis, around 10 million of approximately 80 million unique beta chains occurred in at least two donors. TCRdb's copy holds only in-frame clones and misses some; the assay was immunoSEQ multiplex PCR. For V, J and clone size, that table is used; D and trimming come from the DNA. Of approximately 190,000 clones listed, around four fifths are singletons. J lost 2 bases, V lost 1 base, and 4 bases had no gene match. The germline CDR1 and CDR2 sequences are MDHEN and SYDVKM. The CDR3 runs 15 residues. The receptor was derived from a woman aged 50 to 60 in good health and CMV-seropositive. V is TRBV28 and J is TRBJ2-5; TRBD1 aligns across 7 bases. The sample consisted of PBMCs. CDR3 nucleotide sequence: TGTGCCAGCAGTTTATCCGCGACAGGGCAAGAGACCCAGTACTTC. Protein: CASSLSATGQETQYF.